Shown below are 17 T cell receptor beta chains from a single sample sequenced in a study of cytotoxic CD8 clonotypes in ibrutinib-treated CLL (dated by TCRdb to about 2021). Library creation used the immunoSEQ multiplex PCR assay. The immuneACCESS repertoire file appears here via TCRdb, limited to in-frame rearrangements. These files lack a portion of the clones; in checked studies, under half of the deficit traces to unresolved V genes, and the cause of the others is not known. Counted in this sample were around 60,000 clones; around three fifths of them appeared once. In total, the top ten clones hold 14% to 15% of the sample. The time point label for this specimen denotes: eleven to twelve months on ibrutinib. Sample: PBMCs, taken after 12 months of ibrutinib treatment. The source of these receptors is a human donor with chronic lymphocytic leukemia.

V gene TRBV5-4 combines with J gene TRBJ2-7; D tentatively fits TRBD1 or TRBD2 (5 bases each). This CDR3 has 15 amino acids. The ends were cut back, 1 base at V and 0 bases at J, with 11 bases in the middle. The germline V gene has CDR1 SGHNT and CDR2 YYREEE (reference sequence). This CDR3 reads CASSLKPGLSYEQYF. The CDR3 nucleotides are TGTGCCAGCAGCTTGAAACCGGGGCTCTCCTACGAGCAGTACTTC.

This clone has only a few counts. The chain uses TRBV5-4 and TRBJ2-3, with D perhaps TRBD1 (6 bases). This CDR3 is built from 16 residues. Germline lookup yields CDR1 SGHNT and CDR2 YYREEE (reference sequence). Between the trimmed V and J ends, which lost 3 bases and 0 bases, there was a span of 14 bases. In DNA form, the CDR3 reads TGTGCCAGCAGCTCCCCTGGGACACCGAGCACAGATACGCAGTATTTT. Translation: CASSSPGTPSTDTQYF.

This clone was observed a handful of times. V and J are TRBV7-2 and TRBJ2-7, with a weak D call TRBD2 (6 bases). Trimming pared 3 bases from V and 6 bases from J, leaving 12 bases between. Per the germline V gene, CDR1 is SGHTA and CDR2 is FQGNSA. CDR3 size: 13 residues. The CDR3 DNA reads TGTGCCAGCAGCTTTGCCCGGGACTCCGAGCAGTACTTC. Encoded protein: CASSFARDSEQYF.

This chain joins TRBV29-1 and TRBJ2-1, with no clear D. Germline V gives CDR1 SQVTM, CDR2 ANQGSEA. The CDR3 consists of 14 residues. V lost 7 bases and J lost 8, with 21 bases in between. The CDR3 nucleotides read TGCAGCGCTGCTTCACTGAATCGAAAGGATGAGCAGTTCTTC. Its translation: CSAASLNRKDEQFF.

The V call is TRBV14, the J call TRBJ1-6; D ambiguous. V gave up 0 bases and J gave up 9 bases, with 15 bases separating them. Germline loops: CDR1 SGHDN, CDR2 FVKESK. The length of the CDR3 is 16 residues. The CDR3 loop is CASSQDSRIGSSPLHF. The CDR3 DNA follows: TGTGCCAGCAGCCAAGATTCCAGGATCGGCAGTTCACCCCTCCACTTT. The variable domain in full, with the rest retrieved from reference TRBV14 and TRBJ1-6, is EAGVTQFPSHSVIEKGQTVTLRCDPISGHDNLYWYRRVMGKEIKFLLHFVKESKQDESGMPNNRFLAERTGGTYSTLKVQPAELEDSGVYFCASSQDSRIGSSPLHFGNGTRLTVT.

Comments on this clone: A read error may produce the germline difference seen at one junction end. The chain is built from TRBV28 and TRBJ1-3; the D gene is possibly TRBD1 (5 bases). Germline assignment: CDR1 MDHEN and CDR2 SYDVKM. The CDR3 is made up of 16 amino acids. CDR3 nucleotides: TGTGCCAGCAGTCCAAGCGGGACTCCCGATGGAGACACCATATATTTT. It yields the protein CASSPSGTPDGDTIYF.

This clone was observed at least ten times. V and J are TRBV14 and TRBJ1-2; the D is unclear. Germline-derived CDR1 and CDR2 are SGHDN and FVKESK. Between the trimmed V and J ends, which lost 2 bases and 0 bases, there was a span of 7 bases. This CDR3 is 14 amino acids long. This CDR3 is CASSQIRANYGYTF. The CDR3 bases are TGTGCCAGCAGCCAAATCAGAGCTAACTATGGCTACACCTTC. Complete variable domain (other parts from reference TRBV14 and TRBJ1-2): EAGVTQFPSHSVIEKGQTVTLRCDPISGHDNLYWYRRVMGKEIKFLLHFVKESKQDESGMPNNRFLAERTGGTYSTLKVQPAELEDSGVYFCASSQIRANYGYTFGSGTRLTVV.

The chain has TRBV5-1 and TRBJ1-2; D might be TRBD1 (6 bases). Trimming cost V 1 base and J 2 bases, with 18 bases left between them. CDR3 length: 17 residues. Germline CDR1 is SGHRS and CDR2 is YFSETQ. Written as DNA, the CDR3 is TGCGCCAGCAGCTTGTCCTCGGGGCAGGGGATGAACTATGGCTACACCTTC. It translates to CASSLSSGQGMNYGYTF. The whole variable domain, filled in from reference TRBV5-1 and TRBJ1-2, reads KAGVTQTPRYLIKTRGQQVTLSCSPISGHRSVSWYQQTPGQGLQFLFEYFSETQRNKGNFPGRFSGRQFSNSRSEMNVSTLELGDSALYLCASSLSSGQGMNYGYTFGSGTRLTVV.

This chain uses TRBV20-1 with TRBJ1-5; D is possibly TRBD1 (6 bases). In germline, CDR1 is DFQATT, CDR2 SNEGSKA (reference sequence). The CDR3 runs 11 residues. Between the trimmed V and J ends, which lost 4 bases and 7 bases, there was a span of 8 bases. The CDR3 loop is CSAKGVQPQHF. CDR3 coding DNA: TGCAGTGCTAAGGGGGTCCAGCCCCAGCATTTT.

V usage is TRBV4-2 and J usage is TRBJ1-1, with TRBD1 identical over 7 bases. This CDR3 is 12 amino acids long. Trimming at V came to 6 bases and at J to 8 bases, leaving 6 bases not matched to a gene. Germline lookup yields CDR1 LGHNA and CDR2 YNFKEQ. CDR3 protein: CASRKGAKEAFF. CDR3 DNA sequence: TGTGCCAGCAGGAAGGGGGCGAAGGAAGCTTTCTTT.

In its sample, this clone was seen many times. The genes are TRBV4-1 and TRBJ1-1; 7 bases are shared with TRBD1. Germline trimming cut 0 bases from V and 6 bases from J; bases unmatched to any gene: 4. The CDR3 runs 14 residues. Germline V gene sequence: CDR1 MGHRA, CDR2 YSYEKL. Here the CDR3 reads CASSQERQGSEAFF. The CDR3 DNA reads TGCGCCAGCAGCCAAGAGAGACAGGGATCTGAAGCTTTCTTT.

The chain is built from TRBV9 and TRBJ1-2, with D unclear. Germline V gene data show CDR1 as SGDLS and CDR2 as YYNGEE. The CDR3 extends over 13 amino acids. Between the trimmed V and J ends, which lost 3 bases and 2 bases, there was a span of 8 bases. DNA of the CDR3: TGTGCCAGCAGCGAAGACATGAACTATGGCTACACCTTC. Translated, it gives CASSEDMNYGYTF.

This rearrangement joins TRBV5-1 to TRBJ2-1, with 7 nucleotides matching TRBD2. Germline loops: CDR1 SGHRS, CDR2 YFSETQ. The CDR3 has 14 residues. The ends lost 2 bases at V and 9 bases at J; junction bases unmatched: 8. CDR3 in amino acids: CASSFFRGSVEQFF. The CDR3 nucleotides are TGCGCCAGCAGCTTCTTTCGCGGGAGTGTTGAGCAGTTCTTC.

The rearrangement links TRBV9 to TRBJ2-1; 8 nucleotides line up with TRBD1. Germline-derived CDR1 and CDR2 are SGDLS and YYNGEE. The junction had 9 bases not matched to a gene; V was cut back by 3 bases and J by 4 bases. CDR3 length: 16 amino acids. CDR3: CASSGGAQGAYNEQFF. CDR3 coding DNA: TGTGCCAGCAGCGGCGGTGCGCAGGGGGCATACAATGAGCAGTTCTTC.

At least ten counts were recorded for this clone. The rearrangement joins TRBV6-5 to TRBJ1-1, with 8 bases fitting TRBD1. CDR1 is MNHEY and CDR2 is SVGAGI in the germline V gene. The CDR3 has 15 amino acids. Trimming removed 4 bases from V and 4 bases from J; junction bases left unmatched: 8. The CDR3 nucleotides read TGTGCCAGCAGTTCCTCATTTACAGGGGGCACTGAAGCTTTCTTT. Translated: CASSSSFTGGTEAFF.

The sample holds a few counts of this clone. The chain links TRBV7-7 to TRBJ1-5, with D perhaps matching TRBD1 (6 bases). Germline assignment: CDR1 SSHAT and CDR2 FNYEAQ (reference sequence). The CDR3 has 15 residues. Trimming removed 6 bases at V and 4 bases at J, with 16 bases between. The CDR3 sequence is CASRPGDQGNQPQHF. CDR3 coding DNA: TGTGCCAGCAGACCCGGGGACCAGGGGAATCAGCCCCAGCATTTT.

In its sample, this clone was seen once. This chain links TRBV28 with TRBJ1-5; 11 nucleotides align to TRBD1. The CDR3 is made up of 15 amino acids. After removal of 6 bases from V and 7 bases from J, the junction contained 8 bases not matched to a gene. CDR1 is MDHEN, CDR2 SYDVKM, per germline. DNA for the CDR3: TGTGCCAGCAGGGACAGGGGGCCCCTAGGGCAGCCCCAGCATTTT. Translated, it gives CASRDRGPLGQPQHF.